This passage covers 22 T cell receptor beta chains from one sample sequenced in a study of shared T cell receptors in the human thymus. Clones were read by immunoSEQ multiplex PCR, and TCRdb kept only the in-frame ones, dropping some. The sample consists of 540,000 or so clones, around three quarters of them appearing once. This sample was also put to use in a study of human thymus T cells.

The specimen was thymocytes. The source of these receptors is a boy under three years old with a congenital heart defect.

The chain recombines TRBV27 with TRBJ2-5; 10 nucleotides match TRBD1. CDR1 and CDR2 from the germline V gene are MNHEY and SMNVEV (reference sequence). The CDR3 length is 14 residues. V shed 3 bases and J 5 bases; nucleotides not matched to a gene: 3. DNA for the CDR3: TGTGCCAGCAGTTTGCGACAGGGGGCCGAGACCCAGTACTTC. It codes for CASSLRQGAETQYF.

The V gene is TRBV6-5, the J gene TRBJ2-7, with 7 bases aligning to TRBD2. Per germline, CDR1 MNHEY and CDR2 SVGAGI. The CDR3 is made up of 14 amino acids. After removal of 6 bases from V and 3 bases from J, the junction contained 8 bases not matched to a gene. CDR3 sequence: CASSYSGNRYEQYF. CDR3 coding DNA: TGTGCCAGCAGCTACAGCGGGAATCGCTACGAGCAGTACTTC.

This clone has just a few counts. This chain uses TRBV18 with TRBJ1-3; D ambiguous. This CDR3 contains 15 residues. Deletions cut 0 bases from V and 0 bases from J, with 6 bases between. Germline V lookup: CDR1 KGHSH, CDR2 LQKENI. The CDR3 sequence is CASSPPAGSGNTIYF. Here the CDR3 DNA reads TGTGCCAGCTCACCACCGGCTGGCTCTGGAAACACCATATATTTT.

For the CDR3, the DNA is TGTGCCAGCAGCTTCAGACTAGCGGCATCCTACGAGCAGTACTTC. This codes for CASSFRLAASYEQYF. V usage is TRBV7-2 and J usage is TRBJ2-7; 9 bases match TRBD2. The ends lost 3 bases at V and 1 base at J; junction bases unmatched: 4. Germline loops: CDR1 SGHTA, CDR2 FQGNSA. The CDR3 is 15 residues long. Full variable domain (remainder filled in from reference TRBV7-2 and TRBJ2-7): GAGVSQSPSNKVTEKGKDVELRCDPISGHTALYWYRQSLGQGLEFLIYFQGNSAPDKSGLPSDRFSAERTGGSVSTLTIQRTQQEDSAVYLCASSFRLAASYEQYFGPGTRLTVT.

This chain links TRBV19 with TRBJ1-1; 10 bases are a match to TRBD1. The CDR3 loop spans 20 amino acids. After removal of 7 bases from V and 3 bases from J, the junction contained 23 bases not matched to a gene. From germline, CDR1 is LNHDA and CDR2 SQIVND (reference sequence). The CDR3 nucleotides are TGTGCCAGTACGGCAGAGACCGGGACAGGGGAAGGGGGGGTGTACACTGAAGCTTTCTTT. Translating it yields CASTAETGTGEGGVYTEAFF.

This clone was seen a handful of times. The rearrangement uses TRBV11-2 and TRBJ2-3; 14 bases match TRBD2. Germline values: CDR1 SGHAT, CDR2 FQNNGV. With V trimmed by 5 bases and J by 3 bases, 7 bases remained unmatched. The CDR3 is 17 residues long. CDR3 sequence: CASSPGLAGGRTDTQYF. Here the CDR3 DNA reads TGTGCCAGCAGCCCAGGACTAGCGGGAGGTAGAACAGATACGCAGTATTTT.

Only a few counts were recorded for this clone. V usage is TRBV5-5 and J usage is TRBJ2-1; a possible D gene is TRBD1 (5 bases). The CDR3 has 12 amino acids. The ends were cut back, 5 bases at V and 8 bases at J, with 11 bases in the middle. Germline CDR1 SGHKS, CDR2 YYEKEE (reference sequence). The CDR3 DNA follows: TGTGCCAGCAGGCAGGACACCCATGAGCAGTTCTTC. Amino acids: CASRQDTHEQFF.

The chain uses TRBV27 and TRBJ1-5, with a tentative D call TRBD1 (6 bases). The CDR3 runs 16 residues. V was shortened by 6 bases and J by 3 bases, with 18 bases between the two germline ends. Germline lookup yields CDR1 MNHEY and CDR2 SMNVEV (reference sequence). The CDR3 coding sequence is TGTGCCAGCAGATCGACCGGGACACGGGACAATCAGCCCCAGCATTTT. It yields the protein CASRSTGTRDNQPQHF.

The chain uses TRBV19 and TRBJ1-2; no clear D. The CDR3 has 16 amino acids. Germline values: CDR1 LNHDA, CDR2 SQIVND (reference sequence). V lost 1 base, J lost 0 bases, and 12 bases lay in between. This chain's CDR3 is CASSIGMGSANYGYTF. CDR3 DNA sequence: TGTGCCAGTAGTATAGGAATGGGCAGTGCTAACTATGGCTACACCTTC. Together with reference TRBV19 and TRBJ1-2, the CDR3 gives the full variable domain: DGGITQSPKYLFRKEGQNVTLSCEQNLNHDAMYWYRQDPGQGLRLIYYSQIVNDFQKGDIAEGYSVSREKKESFPLTVTSAQKNPTAFYLCASSIGMGSANYGYTFGSGTRLTVV.

This chain uses TRBV19 with TRBJ1-5, with 7 bases lining up with TRBD1. The CDR3 contains 13 residues. Unmatched junction bases numbered 4, after V lost 3 bases and J lost 8 bases. Germline V gene data show CDR1 as LNHDA and CDR2 as SQIVND (reference sequence). For the CDR3, the DNA is TGTGCCAGTAGTATCAGGGGGGTAAAGCCCCAGCATTTT. It codes for CASSIRGVKPQHF. The whole variable domain, remainder taken from reference TRBV19 and TRBJ1-5, is DGGITQSPKYLFRKEGQNVTLSCEQNLNHDAMYWYRQDPGQGLRLIYYSQIVNDFQKGDIAEGYSVSREKKESFPLTVTSAQKNPTAFYLCASSIRGVKPQHFGDGTRLSIL.

The chain combines TRBV4-3 with TRBJ1-1; D possibly corresponds to TRBD1 (6 bases). The germline V gene has CDR1 LGHNA and CDR2 YSLEER. The V end lost 3 bases, the J end lost 1 base, and 15 bases lay between the germline ends. The CDR3 is 16 amino acids. The CDR3 protein is CASSQGGAEKNTEAFF. The CDR3 region has the DNA TGCGCCAGCAGCCAGGGGGGGGCAGAGAAGAACACTGAAGCTTTCTTT.

This clone came up a few times. The J gene is TRBJ1-1, the V gene TRBV15; D is perhaps TRBD1 (6 bases). The CDR3 sequence is 12 residues long. V lost 2 bases, J lost 5 bases, and 6 bases lay in between. CDR1 LNHNV and CDR2 YYDKDF come from the germline V gene (reference sequence). The DNA for the CDR3 is TGTGCCACCAGCAGAACAGGGACTGAAGCTTTCTTT. Its translation: CATSRTGTEAFF.

This clone was seen a handful of times. The chain uses TRBV12-5 and TRBJ1-1; D possibly corresponds to TRBD1 (5 bases). The germline V gene has CDR1 LGHNT and CDR2 FRNRAP. The CDR3 has 16 amino acids. Trimming left V 0 bases short and J 10 bases short, with 21 bases between. The CDR3: CASGLVYGGLSSGAFF. The CDR3, as DNA: TGTGCTAGTGGTTTGGTATATGGGGGACTAAGCTCGGGAGCTTTCTTT. The variable domain in full, with the rest retrieved from reference TRBV12-5 and TRBJ1-1, is DARVTQTPRHKVTEMGQEVTMRCQPILGHNTVFWYRQTMMQGLELLAYFRNRAPLDDSGMPKDRFSAEMPDATLATLKIQPSEPRDSAVYFCASGLVYGGLSSGAFFGQGTRLTVV.

V is TRBV28 and J is TRBJ2-3; a possible D gene is TRBD2 (7 bases). V lost 5 bases to trimming and J lost 1 base, with 22 bases between them. Germline V gives CDR1 MDHEN, CDR2 SYDVKM. This CDR3 contains 18 residues. CDR3 nucleotide sequence: TGTGCCAGCAGTCCCCCCCGGGCCGGGGGGCAAGGCACAGATACGCAGTATTTT. Protein sequence: CASSPPRAGGQGTDTQYF. Supplemented by reference TRBV28 and TRBJ2-3, the full variable domain reads DVKVTQSSRYLVKRTGEKVFLECVQDMDHENMFWYRQDPGLGLRLIYFSYDVKMKEKGDIPEGYSVSREKKERFSLILESASTNQTSMYLCASSPPRAGGQGTDTQYFGPGTRLTVL.

The rearrangement links TRBV5-1 to TRBJ2-1, with 10 bases fitting TRBD2. This CDR3 contains 18 residues. V shed 0 bases, J shed 1 base, and the junction held 7 bases outside the gene matches. Germline-derived CDR1 and CDR2 are SGHRS and YFSETQ. The DNA for the CDR3 is TGCGCCAGCAGCTTGGAGCGGAGCGGGAGGGTTTCCTACAATGAGCAGTTCTTC. Translated: CASSLERSGRVSYNEQFF.

A remark on this clone: Other DNA sequences in this specimen translate into the identical CDR3. The CDR3 loop reads CSVEELAGAEDTQYF. The CDR3 nucleotides read TGCAGCGTTGAAGAGCTAGCGGGAGCTGAAGATACGCAGTATTTT. The V and J genes are TRBV29-1 and TRBJ2-3; 10 nucleotides match TRBD2. The CDR3 sequence is 15 residues long. Germline V gives CDR1 SQVTM, CDR2 ANQGSEA. V lost 0 bases, J lost 5 bases, and 5 bases stayed unmatched.

This chain links TRBV12-5 with TRBJ2-7, with 7 bases lining up with TRBD1. Per the germline V gene, CDR1 is LGHNT and CDR2 is FRNRAP. The CDR3 totals 16 residues. Losses at the gene ends were 0 bases for V and 3 bases for J; bases not matched to a gene: 8. The CDR3 sequence is CASGLVDHRGHYEQYF. The CDR3 coding sequence is TGTGCTAGTGGTTTGGTAGACCACAGGGGTCACTACGAGCAGTACTTC.

This rearrangement joins TRBV7-2 to TRBJ2-2, with 13 bases identical to TRBD2. Germline V gene lookup returns CDR1 SGHTA and CDR2 FQGNSA. CDR3 length equals 15 residues. V was clipped by 5 bases and J by 5 bases; unmatched bases: 2. CDR3 coding DNA: TGTGCCAGCAGCCTGACTAGCGGGGGGACCGGGGAGCTGTTTTTT. Protein product: CASSLTSGGTGELFF.

This chain links TRBV7-9 with TRBJ2-7, with 10 bases identical to TRBD2. This CDR3 has 15 residues. Germline V gene lookup returns CDR1 SEHNR and CDR2 FQNEAQ (reference sequence). The V and J ends lost 5 bases and 3 bases, in that order; junction bases with no gene match: 7. The CDR3 DNA is TGTGCCAGCAGCCGGGGACTAGCGCTAGTCTACGAGCAGTACTTC. It translates to CASSRGLALVYEQYF.

The J gene is TRBJ1-2, the V gene TRBV15; weak D call: TRBD1 (5 bases). Germline assignment: CDR1 LNHNV and CDR2 YYDKDF (reference sequence). The CDR3 is made up of 15 amino acids. V shed 5 bases and J shed 0 bases, with 13 bases lying between them. CDR3 nucleotide sequence: TGTGCCACCAGCTACCAGGACACAACTAACTATGGCTACACCTTC. Its translation is CATSYQDTTNYGYTF.

The chain employs TRBV19 and TRBJ2-7; D possibly corresponds to TRBD2 (6 bases). Germline values: CDR1 LNHDA, CDR2 SQIVND (reference sequence). V lost 4 bases and J lost 3, with 13 bases in between. This CDR3 contains 14 residues. The CDR3 loop is CASSTAGLLYEQYF. The CDR3 nucleotides are TGTGCCAGTAGTACCGCGGGACTCCTCTACGAGCAGTACTTC.

The chain uses TRBV11-3 and TRBJ2-5, with a tentative D call TRBD1 (6 bases). The V end was cut by 8 bases, the J end by 4 bases, with 17 bases between. The CDR3 is 14 residues long. CDR1 is SGHNT and CDR2 is YENEEA in the germline V gene. The CDR3 sequence: CASGGGSRGETQYF. The CDR3 nucleotides read TGTGCCAGCGGTGGGGGCTCGCGTGGAGAGACCCAGTACTTC.